This T cell receptor (beta chain) is from a study of blood T cell repertoires in COVID-19. At the level of the study: Material from acute and convalescent COVID-19 was sourced from the United States, Italy and Spain.

Patients of the Seattle cohort, enrolled during active infection, were followed longitudinally. Original processing notes: Amplifying reference gene primers gave estimates of nucleated cell counts. Produced via immunoSEQ multiplex PCR; TCRdb's table is partial and in-frame only. V and J calls and clone size follow that table, whereas D and trimming were derived from the DNA. The sample holds around 210,000 clones, 85% seen once. The CDR3 loop spans 13 amino acids. V lost 2 bases and J lost 4, with 6 bases in between. Germline V gene lookup returns CDR1 PRHDT and CDR2 FYEKMQ (reference sequence). The chain carries TRBV13 and TRBJ2-1, with D unresolved. Specimen: peripheral blood. This TCR came from a man aged 50 to 60 with COVID-19, enrolled during active disease. Here the CDR3 DNA reads TGTGCCAGCAGCTTAAACAAATACAATGAGCAGTTCTTC. It codes for CASSLNKYNEQFF.